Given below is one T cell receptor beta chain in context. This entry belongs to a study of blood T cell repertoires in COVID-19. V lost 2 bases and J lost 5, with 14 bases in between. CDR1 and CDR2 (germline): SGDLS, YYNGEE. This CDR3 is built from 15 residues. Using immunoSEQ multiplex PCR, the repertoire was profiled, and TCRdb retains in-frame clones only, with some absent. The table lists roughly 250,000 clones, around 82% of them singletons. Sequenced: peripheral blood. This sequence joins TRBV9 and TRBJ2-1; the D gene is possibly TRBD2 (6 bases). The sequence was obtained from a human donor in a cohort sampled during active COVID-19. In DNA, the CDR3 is TGTGCCAGCAGCGTTAGCGGAGCGGGCGACAATGAGCAGTTCTTC. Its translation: CASSVSGAGDNEQFF.